The sequence of this T cell receptor (beta chain) was determined in a study of shared T cell receptors in the human thymus (dated by TCRdb to 2020 to 2022). General notes on the study: The study examined how self-reactive, shared T-cell receptor alpha chains are generated in the human thymus.

This clone occurred once. Its antigen specificity is not known. One base away there is no much larger clone; base qualities are not given. Receptor libraries were prepared by the immunoSEQ multiplex PCR assay. TCRdb took this table from immuneACCESS and kept in-frame rearrangements with V and J called. Such tables lack part of the clones; where checked against another copy, unresolved V genes explain under half of the gap, and the rest is unexplained. This sample is represented by about 660,000 clones; around 87% of them were singletons. The ten largest clones take up approximately 0.0097% of the sample. The data were also submitted as part of a second study, on human thymus T cells. In that second paper, the authors write: Donors were immunologically healthy infants undergoing open corrective cardiac surgery for congenital heart defects in Finland. The thymus tissue came from surgical resects taken out during corrective cardiac surgery. V and J gene segment usage appeared biased in both thymic and peripheral blood repertoires. The related research found that thymic TCR repertoires overlapped highly between unrelated individuals. TCR alpha and beta repertoires from roughly 8 infant thymus samples and a few related peripheral blood samples were characterized in the study. Donor ages ranging from roughly 6 to 244 days were recorded, and about six male and a couple of female infants were included in the cohort. Thymocytes were released mechanically from tissue and stored at -70 °C as pellets of roughly 9.5-32 million cells. A QIAsymphony instrument was used to extract genomic DNA from frozen cell pellets. TCRB and TCRAD loci were amplified from a standardized quantity of quality-controlled genomic DNA using the immunoSEQ multiplex PCR assay. Amplicons spanned the V(D)J region at a length sufficient to cover the CDR3 and identify V and J genes. Amplicon sequencing was performed on an Illumina platform through the commercial immunoSEQ service. Primer bias and sequencing errors were corrected as previously described, and TCRAD and TCRB definitions were based on the IMGT database. Repertoires were analysed with immunoSEQ Analyzer 3.0 and VDJTools, covering basic statistics, V/J segment usage, diversity estimates, rarefaction and pairwise overlap. Diversity was estimated with Chao1, ChaoE, Efron-Thisted, Shannon and inverse Simpson indices, and also on datasets down-sampled to the smallest sample. Repertoire overlap used strict matching of CDR3 nucleotide sequence, V gene and J gene, with Jaccard-based multidimensional scaling clustering. On average, thymus samples yielded 810,000 or so unique TCRB clonotypes, whereas blood samples yielded about 80,000.

This clonotype originated in a boy in the first two years of life with a congenital heart defect. Donor details come from another sample of the same person, matched by shared clones. Sequenced sample: thymocytes.

The sequenced DNA is TGTGCCAGCAGCCAACGACAAGATTTTAATTCACCCCTCCACTTT. This is translated as CASSQRQDFNSPLHF. The sequence is built from TRBV27 and TRBJ1-6; the D gene cannot be named for sure. CDR1 and CDR2 are drawn from the germline V gene (reference sequence): MNHEY, SMNVEV. The CDR3 measures 15 amino acids from cysteine to phenylalanine. Left in the record is the CDR3 DNA by itself, 45 bases read in frame from the first base. V is cut by 6 bases and J by 6 bases, and the space between the germline ends is 15 bases.